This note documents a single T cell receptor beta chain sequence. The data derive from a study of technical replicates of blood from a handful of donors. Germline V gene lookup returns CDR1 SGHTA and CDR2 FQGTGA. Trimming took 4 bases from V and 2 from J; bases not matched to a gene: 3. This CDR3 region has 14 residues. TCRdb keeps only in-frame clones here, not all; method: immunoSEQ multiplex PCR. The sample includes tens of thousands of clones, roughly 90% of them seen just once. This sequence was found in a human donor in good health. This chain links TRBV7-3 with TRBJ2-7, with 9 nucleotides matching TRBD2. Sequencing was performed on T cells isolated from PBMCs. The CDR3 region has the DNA TGTGCCAGCAGCTCAGCGGGAGGCCCCTACGAGCAGTACTTC. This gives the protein CASSSAGGPYEQYF. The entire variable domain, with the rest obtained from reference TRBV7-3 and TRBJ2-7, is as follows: GAGVSQTPSNKVTEKGKYVELRCDPISGHTALYWYRQSLGQGPEFLIYFQGTGAADDSGLPNDRFFAVRPEGSVSTLKIQRTERGDSAVYLCASSSAGGPYEQYFGPGTRLTVT.